A single sample gave rise to the 18 T cell receptor beta chains below, sequenced in a study of blood T cell repertoires in COVID-19. Clones were sequenced by immunoSEQ multiplex PCR, and TCRdb holds only the in-frame ones, with some missing. There are some 120,000 clones in the sample; roughly 91% occur only once, and over 1.5% lies in the top ten. The sample comprised peripheral blood. The receptors shown here come from a human donor in a cohort sampled during active COVID-19.

The chain joins TRBV7-6 to TRBJ2-7; TRBD1 matches at 7 bases. V lost 4 bases and J lost 0; bases outside the gene matches: 6. The CDR3 length is 15 residues. Germline CDR1 and CDR2: SGHVS and FNYEAQ. Here the CDR3 reads CASSWGTESSYEQYF. In DNA, the CDR3 is TGTGCCAGCAGCTGGGGGACAGAAAGCTCCTACGAGCAGTACTTC.

The chain couples TRBV28 to TRBJ2-5; unclear D gene. The length of the CDR3 is 12 residues. Germline V gene data show CDR1 as MDHEN and CDR2 as SYDVKM. The V and J ends lost 6 bases and 2 bases respectively, with 7 bases between them. The CDR3 coding sequence is TGTGCCAGCAGACAATCACAAGAGACCCAGTACTTC. Amino acid sequence: CASRQSQETQYF.

The chain couples TRBV18 to TRBJ1-2; 7 positions match TRBD1. The CDR3 is 13 amino acids. Germline assignment: CDR1 KGHSH and CDR2 LQKENI. The V and J ends lost 5 bases and 3 bases, in that order; junction bases with no gene match: 3. The CDR3 DNA reads TGTGCCAGCTCAAAAACAGGGGACTATGGCTACACCTTC. Protein product: CASSKTGDYGYTF. Full variable domain (missing parts from reference TRBV18 and TRBJ1-2): NAGVMQNPRHLVRRRGQEARLRCSPMKGHSHVYWYRQLPEEGLKFMVYLQKENIIDESGMPKERFSAEFPKEGPSILRIQQVVRGDSAAYFCASSKTGDYGYTFGSGTRLTVV.

CDR3 in amino acids: CASSPNGQPQHF. The CDR3 nucleotides read TGTGCCAGCAGCCCCAACGGTCAGCCCCAGCATTTT. This sequence joins TRBV6-5 and TRBJ1-5; the D is unclear. The germline V gene encodes CDR1 MNHEY and CDR2 SVGAGI. Between the trimmed V and J ends, which lost 6 bases and 6 bases, there was a span of 9 bases. The CDR3 runs 12 residues.

The DNA of the CDR3 is TGTGCCAGCAGCCAAGACCCTAGCGGGAGTATGAGAGATACGCAGTATTTT. It encodes CASSQDPSGSMRDTQYF. The genes are TRBV3-1 (or the pseudogene TRBV3-2) and TRBJ2-3, with 10 bases lining up with TRBD2. Germline-derived CDR1 and CDR2 are LGHDT and YNNKEL (reference sequence). There are 17 residues in the CDR3. The V gene end was trimmed by 0 bases and the J gene end by 5 bases; junction bases not matched to a gene: 8.

The chain employs TRBV19 and TRBJ2-1, with TRBD2 matching over 8 bases. Germline V CDR1 and CDR2: LNHDA, SQIVND (reference sequence). The trim removed 7 bases at V and 0 bases at J, leaving 5 bases unmatched. This CDR3 has 15 amino acids. CDR3: CASTPSGFSYNEQFF. The CDR3 DNA sequence: TGTGCCAGTACCCCTAGCGGGTTCTCCTACAATGAGCAGTTCTTC.

The sample holds one count of this clone. The rearrangement uses TRBV6-6 and TRBJ1-1; no firm D call. This CDR3 is built from 17 residues. Between the trimmed V and J ends, which lost 5 bases and 0 bases, there was a span of 19 bases. Germline V gene sequence: CDR1 MNHNY, CDR2 SVGAGI (reference sequence). CDR3 coding DNA: TGTGCCAGCAGTCCGAGGGAGGGCTCCGTGGTGAACACTGAAGCTTTCTTT. Protein: CASSPREGSVVNTEAFF.

V usage is TRBV29-1 and J usage is TRBJ2-5, with 8 positions matching TRBD2. Germline loops: CDR1 SQVTM, CDR2 ANQGSEA. The trim removed 3 bases at V and 5 bases at J, leaving 5 bases unmatched. CDR3 length: 13 amino acids. This CDR3 reads CSVDGGAAETQYF. The CDR3 DNA is TGCAGCGTTGACGGGGGGGCCGCGGAGACCCAGTACTTC. Variable domain in full (rest from reference TRBV29-1 and TRBJ2-5): SAVISQKPSRDICQRGTSLTIQCQVDSQVTMMFWYRQQPGQSLTLIATANQGSEATYESGFVIDKFPISRPNLTFSTLTVSNMSPEDSSIYLCSVDGGAAETQYFGPGTRLLVL.

The chain employs TRBV2 and TRBJ2-7; 13 bases fit TRBD2. CDR3 length equals 14 residues. Germline assignment: CDR1 SNHLY and CDR2 FYNNEI. With V trimmed by 8 bases and J by 12 bases, 13 bases remained unmatched. The CDR3 DNA reads TGTGCCAGCCGAAGTCGGACTAGCGGGAGAAAAGGGTACTTC. As protein: CASRSRTSGRKGYF.

The chain carries TRBV7-6 and TRBJ2-7; 12 bases fit TRBD2. Germline V lookup: CDR1 SGHVS, CDR2 FNYEAQ. V was clipped by 3 bases and J by 3 bases; unmatched bases: 6. This CDR3 is 16 amino acids long. Here the CDR3 reads CASSFPGLAGYYEQYF. The CDR3 coding sequence is TGTGCCAGCAGCTTCCCAGGACTAGCGGGGTACTACGAGCAGTACTTC.

This chain connects TRBV11-3 to TRBJ2-2, with 7 nucleotides matching TRBD2. Germline CDR1 and CDR2: SGHNT and YENEEA. There are 13 residues in the CDR3. The J segment lost 5 bases and the V segment lost 7 bases, leaving 4 bases of the junction unmatched. CDR3 amino acids: CASTVSGTGELFF. CDR3 sequence (DNA): TGTGCCAGCACCGTTAGCGGGACCGGGGAGCTGTTTTTT.

V usage is TRBV5-1 and J usage is TRBJ1-6; D may be TRBD1 (6 bases). Deletions cut 1 base from V and 9 bases from J, with 20 bases between. CDR1 and CDR2 from the germline V gene are SGHRS and YFSETQ. The CDR3 sequence is 17 residues long. For the CDR3, the DNA is TGCGCCAGCAGCTTGTCGGGCCCGAGGGAAGGGGGTTCACCCCTCCACTTT. It is translated as CASSLSGPREGGSPLHF.

The rearrangement uses TRBV6-6 and TRBJ1-5; D unresolved. Germline V CDR1 and CDR2: MNHNY, SVGAGI (reference sequence). Trimming took 6 bases from V and 3 from J, leaving 15 bases between them. This CDR3 spans 15 amino acids. Here the CDR3 DNA reads TGTGCCAGCAGAAAACACCGGGATACCAATCAGCCCCAGCATTTT. Amino acid sequence: CASRKHRDTNQPQHF.

The chain recombines TRBV5-1 with TRBJ2-7; 7 bases are a match to TRBD2. Trimming removed 5 bases from V and 4 bases from J; junction bases left unmatched: 9. The CDR3 covers 14 residues. CDR1 is SGHRS and CDR2 is YFSETQ in the germline V gene. In DNA, the CDR3 is TGCGCCAGCAGACCCGGGGGAGCGGGGTACGAGCAGTACTTC. It codes for CASRPGGAGYEQYF.

The chain carries TRBV7-9 and TRBJ1-4; D is uncertain. Trimming stripped 5 bases from V and 3 bases from J, with 10 bases between. The V gene's germline CDR1 is SEHNR and CDR2 FQNEAQ (reference sequence). The CDR3 is 14 amino acids. The DNA for the CDR3 is TGTGCCAGCAGCCAGGTTGTGCCTAATGAAAAACTGTTTTTT. It codes for CASSQVVPNEKLFF.

This clone turned up a few times. The chain carries TRBV28 and TRBJ1-2, with D tentatively TRBD1 (6 bases). The ends were cut back, 7 bases at V and 3 bases at J, with 15 bases in the middle. The V gene's germline CDR1 is MDHEN and CDR2 SYDVKM. The CDR3 runs to 14 residues. The CDR3 nucleotides are TGTGCCAGCAAACCCGGGGGGGGCCACTATGGCTACACCTTC. The encoded protein is CASKPGGGHYGYTF.

The gene calls are TRBV3-1 (or the pseudogene TRBV3-2) and TRBJ2-6, with D perhaps matching TRBD2 (5 bases). The CDR3 is made up of 15 amino acids. V lost 1 base and J lost 4, with 8 bases in between. Germline lookup yields CDR1 LGHDT and CDR2 YNNKEL (reference sequence). The CDR3 protein is CASSQGTGGANVLTF. For the CDR3, the DNA is TGTGCCAGCAGCCAAGGAACGGGGGGGGCCAACGTCCTGACTTTC.

The CDR3: CASSPGGPSYNEQFF. CDR3 DNA sequence: TGTGCCAGCAGCCCGGGGGGGCCATCCTACAATGAGCAGTTCTTC. This chain joins TRBV28 and TRBJ2-1, with TRBD2 matching over 8 bases. V was clipped by 6 bases and J by 1 base; unmatched bases: 5. The CDR3 covers 15 residues. Germline CDR1 MDHEN, CDR2 SYDVKM.